The rows below give T cell receptor beta chains drawn from one sample of a study of T cells in Graves' hyperthyroidism and ophthalmopathy. TCRdb redid the calling of the multiplex PCR reads with MiXCR, one entry per CDR3 protein. The table has about 410,000 distinct CDR3 sequences, roughly 14% seen once. The sample consisted of blood. Source of these receptors: a man aged 18 to 30 with Graves' ophthalmopathy. CDR3s leave out the opening cysteine and the closing phenylalanine or tryptophan.

J gene: TRBJ2-5
V gene: TRBV19
CDR3 protein: ASSMASGRSETQY

J gene: TRBJ2-3
V gene: TRBV27
CDR3 protein: ASSLIFGWEAGADTQY

J gene: TRBJ2-5
V gene: TRBV4-1
CDR3 protein: ASSQEGSSVGTQY

J gene: TRBJ1-1
V gene: TRBV10-3
CDR3 protein: AISAGGTDTEAF

J gene: TRBJ1-2
V gene: TRBV7-9
CDR3 protein: ASSLVKDRGVGVGYGYT

J gene: TRBJ2-2
V gene: TRBV19
CDR3 protein: ASSIGLASTGELF

J gene: TRBJ1-5
V gene: TRBV10-2
CDR3 protein: ASSTGVGQPQH

J gene: TRBJ2-1
V gene: TRBV19
CDR3 protein: ASSHKYNEQF

J gene: TRBJ2-1
V gene: TRBV20-1
CDR3 protein: SASATMGEQF

J gene: TRBJ2-7
V gene: TRBV18
CDR3 protein: ASSPRSKGGSYEQY

J gene: TRBJ2-1
V gene: TRBV14
CDR3 protein: ASSLPLGGGSSYNEQF

J gene: TRBJ2-5
V gene: TRBV3-1
CDR3 protein: ASSQDWGAQKTQY

J gene: TRBJ2-7
V gene: TRBV7-2
CDR3 protein: ASSLRARISYEQY

J gene: TRBJ2-1
V gene: TRBV13
CDR3 protein: ASHQGNEQF

J gene: TRBJ2-2
V gene: TRBV7-2
CDR3 protein: ASSSRYGELF

J gene: TRBJ1-2
V gene: TRBV7-9
CDR3 protein: ASSLRSGGYGYT

J gene: TRBJ1-3
V gene: TRBV11-3
CDR3 protein: ASSGEGSGNTIY

J gene: TRBJ1-5
V gene: TRBV7-3
CDR3 protein: ASSLKSARGNQPQH

J gene: TRBJ2-7
V gene: TRBV3-1
CDR3 protein: ASSYRQYEQY

J gene: TRBJ1-2
V gene: TRBV20-1
CDR3 protein: SARDSGLLTYGYT

J gene: TRBJ1-6
V gene: TRBV7-9
CDR3 protein: ASSRLLGSSYNSPLH

J gene: TRBJ1-2
V gene: TRBV19
CDR3 protein: ASSIAPANYGYT

J gene: TRBJ2-2
V gene: TRBV5-5
CDR3 protein: ASRLTGLGTGELF

J gene: TRBJ2-2
V gene: TRBV20-1
CDR3 protein: SARGLAGETNTGELF

J gene: TRBJ2-1
V gene: TRBV12-3/TRBV12-4
CDR3 protein: ASSSPGLASPNEQF

J gene: TRBJ1-2
V gene: TRBV30
CDR3 protein: AWSGRGRANYGYT

J gene: TRBJ2-2
V gene: TRBV29-1
CDR3 protein: SVSRNTGELF

J gene: TRBJ2-7
V gene: TRBV6-2/TRBV6-3
CDR3 protein: AGSTDRKAAYEQY

J gene: TRBJ2-3
V gene: TRBV5-1
CDR3 protein: ASSLTGRSTDTQY

J gene: TRBJ1-3
V gene: TRBV10-3
CDR3 protein: AINPGTGNTIY

J gene: TRBJ1-1
V gene: TRBV30
CDR3 protein: AWNKNTEAF

J gene: TRBJ2-4
V gene: TRBV6-1
CDR3 protein: ASSTTGSIQY